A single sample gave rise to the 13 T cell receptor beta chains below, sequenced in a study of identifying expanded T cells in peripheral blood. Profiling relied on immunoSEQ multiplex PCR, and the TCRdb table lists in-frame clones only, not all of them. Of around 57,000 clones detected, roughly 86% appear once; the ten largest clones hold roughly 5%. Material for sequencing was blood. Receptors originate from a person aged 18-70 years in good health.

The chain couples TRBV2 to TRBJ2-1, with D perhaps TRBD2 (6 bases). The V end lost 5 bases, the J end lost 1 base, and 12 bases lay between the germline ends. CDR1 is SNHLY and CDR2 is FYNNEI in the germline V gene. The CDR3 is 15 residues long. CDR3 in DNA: TGTGCCAGCAGTCCGGACCGGGGGTCCTACAATGAGCAGTTCTTC. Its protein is CASSPDRGSYNEQFF.

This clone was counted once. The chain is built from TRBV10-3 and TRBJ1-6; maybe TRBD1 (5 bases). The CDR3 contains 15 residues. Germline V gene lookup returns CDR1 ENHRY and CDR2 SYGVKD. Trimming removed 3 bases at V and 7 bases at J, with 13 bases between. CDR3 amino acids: CAISDREGANSPLHF. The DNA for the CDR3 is TGTGCCATCAGTGACAGGGAGGGAGCCAATTCACCCCTCCACTTT.

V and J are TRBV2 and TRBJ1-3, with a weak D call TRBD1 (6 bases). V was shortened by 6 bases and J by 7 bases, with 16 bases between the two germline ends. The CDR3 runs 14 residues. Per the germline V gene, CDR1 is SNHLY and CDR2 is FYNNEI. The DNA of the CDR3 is TGTGCCAGCAGGCCGGGACATGTGGATAACACCATATATTTT. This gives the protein CASRPGHVDNTIYF.

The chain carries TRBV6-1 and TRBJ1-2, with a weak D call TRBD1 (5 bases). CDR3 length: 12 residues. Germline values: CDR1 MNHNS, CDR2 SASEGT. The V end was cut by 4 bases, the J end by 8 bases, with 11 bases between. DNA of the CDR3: TGTGCCAGCAGTGTGACAGTAAAGGGCTACACCTTC. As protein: CASSVTVKGYTF.

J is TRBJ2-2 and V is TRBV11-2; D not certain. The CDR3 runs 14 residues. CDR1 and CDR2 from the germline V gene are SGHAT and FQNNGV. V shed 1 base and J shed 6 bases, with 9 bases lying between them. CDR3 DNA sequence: TGTGCCAGCAGCTTAGGAAGGGTACCCGGGGAGCTGTTTTTT. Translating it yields CASSLGRVPGELFF.

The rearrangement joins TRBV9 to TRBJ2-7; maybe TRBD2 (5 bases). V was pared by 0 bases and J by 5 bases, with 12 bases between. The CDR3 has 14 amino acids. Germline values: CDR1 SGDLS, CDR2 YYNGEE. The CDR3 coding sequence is TGTGCCAGCAGCGTAGAAGGGAGTTCCGACGAGCAGTACTTC. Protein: CASSVEGSSDEQYF.

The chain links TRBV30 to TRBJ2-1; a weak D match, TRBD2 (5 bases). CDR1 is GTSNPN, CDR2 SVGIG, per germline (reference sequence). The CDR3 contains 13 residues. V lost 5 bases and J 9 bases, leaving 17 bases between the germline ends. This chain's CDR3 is CAWDKNSEGEQFF. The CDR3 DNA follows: TGTGCCTGGGATAAAAATAGCGAAGGTGAGCAGTTCTTC.

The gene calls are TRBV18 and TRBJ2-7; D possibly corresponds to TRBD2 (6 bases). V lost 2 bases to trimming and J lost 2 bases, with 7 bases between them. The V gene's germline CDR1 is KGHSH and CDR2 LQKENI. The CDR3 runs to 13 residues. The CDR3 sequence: CASSPGGTYEQYF. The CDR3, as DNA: TGTGCCAGCTCACCAGGGGGGACCTACGAGCAGTACTTC.

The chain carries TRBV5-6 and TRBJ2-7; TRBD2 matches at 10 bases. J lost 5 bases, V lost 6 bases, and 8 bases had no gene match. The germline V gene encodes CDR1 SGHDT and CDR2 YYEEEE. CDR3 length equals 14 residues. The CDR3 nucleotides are TGTGCCAGCACGAAGAGCGGGAGGGGCGACGAGCAGTACTTC. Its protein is CASTKSGRGDEQYF. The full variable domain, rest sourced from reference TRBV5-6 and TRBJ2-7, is DAGVTQSPTHLIKTRGQQVTLRCSPKSGHDTVSWYQQALGQGPQFIFQYYEEEERQRGNFPDRFSGHQFPNYSSELNVNALLLGDSALYLCASTKSGRGDEQYFGPGTRLTVT.

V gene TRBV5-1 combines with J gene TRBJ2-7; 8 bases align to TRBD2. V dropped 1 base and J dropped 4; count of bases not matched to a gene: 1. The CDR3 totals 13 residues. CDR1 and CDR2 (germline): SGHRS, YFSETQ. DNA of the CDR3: TGCGCCAGCAGCTTGTTAGCGGGGTACGAGCAGTACTTC. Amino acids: CASSLLAGYEQYF.

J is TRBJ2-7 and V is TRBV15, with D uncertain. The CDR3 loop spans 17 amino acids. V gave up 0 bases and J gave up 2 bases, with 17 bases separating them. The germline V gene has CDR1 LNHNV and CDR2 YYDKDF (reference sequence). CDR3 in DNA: TGTGCCACCAGCAGAGAATTAACTACGGGCCCCACCTACGAGCAGTACTTC. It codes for CATSRELTTGPTYEQYF. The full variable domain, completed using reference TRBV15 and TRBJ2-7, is DAMVIQNPRYQVTQFGKPVTLSCSQTLNHNVMYWYQQKSSQAPKLLFHYYDKDFNNEADTPDNFQSRRPNTSFCFLDIRSPGLGDTAMYLCATSRELTTGPTYEQYFGPGTRLTVT.

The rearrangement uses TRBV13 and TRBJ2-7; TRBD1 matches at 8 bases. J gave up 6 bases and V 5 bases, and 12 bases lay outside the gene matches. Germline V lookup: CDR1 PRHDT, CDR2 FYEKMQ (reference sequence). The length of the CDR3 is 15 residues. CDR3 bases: TGTGCCAGCAGCCCCAGGGACAGGCTTTCTCCCGAGCAGTACTTC. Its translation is CASSPRDRLSPEQYF. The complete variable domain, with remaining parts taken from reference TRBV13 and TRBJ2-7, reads AAGVIQSPRHLIKEKRETATLKCYPIPRHDTVYWYQQGPGQDPQFLISFYEKMQSDKGSIPDRFSAQQFSDYHSELNMSSLELGDSALYFCASSPRDRLSPEQYFGPGTRLTVT.

The CDR3 DNA reads TGTGCCAGTAGTTCTACCGTACGTCCAGAGACCCAGTACTTC. Protein: CASSSTVRPETQYF. The chain carries TRBV19 and TRBJ2-5; D not resolved. Germline CDR1 reads LNHDA; CDR2 reads SQIVND (reference sequence). There are 14 residues in the CDR3. V was clipped by 5 bases and J by 4 bases, with 14 bases between them.